The rows below give T cell receptor beta chains drawn from one sample of a study of shared clonotypes between healthy human individuals. Clones were sequenced by immunoSEQ multiplex PCR, and TCRdb holds only the in-frame ones, with some missing. The repertoire consists of millions of clones, with 85% to 95% occurring once and the leading ten covering under 2%. Sequenced input: naive CD8+ T cells from PBMCs. The source of these receptors is a young man in good health. Some clones in this sample may be carry-over from other donors' samples. The CDR3 runs from the conserved cysteine through the conserved F or W. The D gene is left open where the match is weak.

19	TRBV7-2	TRBD2	TRBJ2-1	TGTGCCAGCAGCTTAGCGCATATAAGACTAGCGGGAGGGCCCAATGAGCAGTTCTTC	CASSLAHIRLAGGPNEQFF
14	TRBV18	TRBD2	TRBJ2-7	TGTGCCAGCTCACCACTAGCGGGAGTATACGAGCAGTACTTC	CASSPLAGVYEQYF
16	TRBV27	-	TRBJ2-7	TGTGCCAGCAGTCTTCTTCCGGGAGCCCTCTCCTACGAGCAGTACTTC	CASSLLPGALSYEQYF
13	TRBV29-1	-	TRBJ2-7	TGCAGCGTTGTTGGGGGCAGCACCTACGAGCAGTACTTC	CSVVGGSTYEQYF
16	TRBV28	-	TRBJ2-1	TGTGCCAGCAGCCCCCCCCTACGCGGGCCCGGCAATGAGCAGTTCTTC	CASSPPLRGPGNEQFF
16	TRBV27	-	TRBJ1-5	TGTGCCAGCAGTATCCGAGGGGGTATGAGCAATCAGCCCCAGCATTTT	CASSIRGGMSNQPQHF
13	TRBV9	-	TRBJ1-2	TGTGCCAGCAGCACCGAGGGTAACTATGGCTACACCTTC	CASSTEGNYGYTF
11	TRBV27	-	TRBJ2-3	TGTGCCAGCAGTTTTTATGATACGCAGTATTTT	CASSFYDTQYF
17	TRBV5-6	TRBD1	TRBJ1-3	TGTGCCAGCAGCTCGGGGACAGGCCTTACCTCTGGAAACACCATATATTTT	CASSSGTGLTSGNTIYF
15	TRBV4-1	TRBD2	TRBJ2-3	TGCGCCAGCAGCCTAGGACTAGCGAGCACAGATACGCAGTATTTT	CASSLGLASTDTQYF
12	TRBV9	-	TRBJ2-5	TGTGCCAGCAGCGTAGGTTCTGAGACCCAGTACTTC	CASSVGSETQYF
17	TRBV27	-	TRBJ2-7	TGTGCCAGCAGTTTATATTGGGTCCAGGGCAGCTCCTACGAGCAGTACTTC	CASSLYWVQGSSYEQYF